The 5 T cell receptor beta chains below come from one sample, sequenced in a study of blood T cell repertoires in COVID-19. The table came from immunoSEQ multiplex PCR; TCRdb's copy has only in-frame clones and leaves some out. The table shows fewer than 250,000 clones, with less than 90% occurring only once. Sequencing input: peripheral blood. The receptor source for this set is a woman aged 65 to 85 with acute or convalescent COVID-19.

The V and J genes are TRBV5-1 and TRBJ2-1, with 7 bases identical to TRBD1. The CDR3 length is 15 residues. CDR1 is SGHRS and CDR2 is YFSETQ in the germline V gene. After removal of 4 bases from V and 4 bases from J, the junction contained 8 bases not matched to a gene. The CDR3 sequence is CASSHGDRQYNEQFF. For the CDR3, the DNA is TGCGCCAGCAGCCACGGGGACAGACAATACAATGAGCAGTTCTTC. Complete variable domain (other parts from reference TRBV5-1 and TRBJ2-1): KAGVTQTPRYLIKTRGQQVTLSCSPISGHRSVSWYQQTPGQGLQFLFEYFSETQRNKGNFPGRFSGRQFSNSRSEMNVSTLELGDSALYLCASSHGDRQYNEQFFGPGTRLTVL.

The CDR3 DNA is TGTGCCAGCAGCTTAGCATTGGGGGGTGAGCAGTTCTTC. Its translation is CASSLALGGEQFF. This sequence joins TRBV11-3 and TRBJ2-1; a weak D match, TRBD2 (6 bases). Germline lookup yields CDR1 SGHNT and CDR2 YENEEA. Trimming stripped 1 base from V and 9 bases from J, with 10 bases between. This CDR3 has 13 residues.

The chain uses TRBV11-3 and TRBJ1-1, with TRBD1 matching over 9 bases. Trimming cost V 0 bases and J 4 bases; bases outside gene matches: 3. The CDR3 runs 15 residues. From germline, CDR1 is SGHNT and CDR2 YENEEA. The CDR3 spells CASSLDGTGLTEAFF. CDR3 bases: TGTGCCAGCAGCTTAGATGGGACAGGGCTCACTGAAGCTTTCTTT.

This chain connects TRBV3-1 (or the pseudogene TRBV3-2) to TRBJ2-2; 8 bases are shared with TRBD2. This CDR3 spans 18 amino acids. Germline-derived CDR1 and CDR2 are LGHDT and YNNKEL (reference sequence). J lost 4 bases, V lost 6 bases, and 16 bases had no gene match. For the CDR3, the DNA is TGTGCCAGCAGTCGTAGAACACCCGGGGGGGCCGGCACCGGGGAGCTGTTTTTT. It translates to CASSRRTPGGAGTGELFF.

V and J are TRBV2 and TRBJ1-5; D perhaps matches TRBD1 (6 bases). Germline V gene lookup returns CDR1 SNHLY and CDR2 FYNNEI. The CDR3 sequence is 17 residues long. V gave up 6 bases and J gave up 4 bases, with 22 bases separating them. In nucleotides, the CDR3 is TGTGCCAGCAGGGCATTCGTGGCCGACAGGCCGAATCAGCCCCAGCATTTT. Translated: CASRAFVADRPNQPQHF.